One T cell receptor beta chain is described in this entry. This record belongs to a study of shared clonotypes between healthy human individuals. Between the trimmed V and J ends, which lost 5 bases and 6 bases, there was a span of 11 bases. The CDR3 consists of 12 residues. CDR1 WNHNN and CDR2 SYGVQD come from the germline V gene (reference sequence). Profiled with immunoSEQ multiplex PCR; TCRdb holds only in-frame clones, not every one. The data show 2,500,000 or so clones, 90% to 95% seen once. This receptor was obtained from a man between 18 and 35 years old in good health. V usage is TRBV10-1 and J usage is TRBJ2-7; D not certain. The sequencing sample was made of naive CD4+ T cells sorted from blood. Regarding subset: CD45RA+ positively selected. In DNA, the CDR3 is TGCGCCAGCAGTTCCTATTCCGGCGAGCAGTACTTC. It codes for CASSSYSGEQYF.